This section outlines one T cell receptor (beta chain) sequence together with its context. Authors' processing steps: Amplification of reference gene primers provided the estimated nucleated cell counts. Measured with immunoSEQ multiplex PCR; TCRdb has only the in-frame clones, and not every one. V and J calls and clone size are copied from that table; D and trimming were computed from the DNA. The sample consists of roughly 420,000 clones, around 89% of them appearing once. The sample belongs to a study of blood T cell repertoires in COVID-19. Study-wide context: Acute and convalescent COVID-19 specimens originated in the United States, Italy and Spain.

Germline CDR1 GTSNPN, CDR2 SVGIG (reference sequence). There are 13 residues in the CDR3. Trimming took off 3 bases at V and 1 base at J, with 9 bases between the two ends. Adults between roughly 18 and 95 years of age took part from 24 US areas. Sequenced material: PBMCs or T cells enriched from blood (not recorded which). The rearrangement links TRBV30 to TRBJ1-1; no reliable D call. The receptor was derived from a woman aged 25 to 45 with acute COVID-19. This CDR3 reads CAWSAGGNTEAFF. In DNA form, the CDR3 reads TGTGCCTGGAGCGCCGGAGGGAACACTGAAGCTTTCTTT.